These 16 T cell receptor beta chains originate from one sample sequenced in a study of beta chain features in type 1 diabetes. Regarding the study as a whole: Within each of all four CD4+ subsets, Type 1 diabetes patients had TCRB CDR3s that were moderately but significantly shorter.

Antigens for these TCRs are unknown. The authors reverse transcribed all of the isolated RNA, so sequencing captured expressed TCRB transcripts. Only in-frame clones appear in the TCRdb table, and some are missing; sequencing was by immunoSEQ multiplex PCR. The table has a few hundred thousand clones, roughly 14% seen once. Sequenced input: naive CD4+ T cells from blood. The receptor source for this set is a man aged 30-40 years with type 1 diabetes.

DNA of the CDR3: TGTGCCAGCAGCGCTCCGGGACAGGGCTACGAGCAGTACTTC. This sequence encodes CASSAPGQGYEQYF. The chain combines TRBV28 with TRBJ2-7, with 9 bases matching TRBD1. V shed 6 bases, J shed 3 bases, and the junction held 6 bases outside the gene matches. The CDR3 is made up of 14 amino acids. Germline CDR1 is MDHEN and CDR2 is SYDVKM.

This clone was observed a handful of times. The genes are TRBV7-6 and TRBJ2-2; TRBD2 is a possible D gene (6 bases). The CDR3 runs 14 residues. V lost 5 bases, J lost 6 bases, and 13 bases lay in between. Per germline, CDR1 SGHVS and CDR2 FNYEAQ. The CDR3 reads CASSGDGGSGELFF. In DNA form, the CDR3 reads TGTGCCAGCAGCGGAGATGGGGGGTCCGGGGAGCTGTTTTTT.

The chain uses TRBV19 and TRBJ1-5, with a weak D call TRBD1 (5 bases). The CDR3 is 15 residues long. Germline V CDR1 and CDR2: LNHDA, SQIVND (reference sequence). The V and J ends lost 5 bases and 2 bases respectively, with 13 bases between them. The CDR3 loop reads CASSRGVGGNQPQHF. Here the CDR3 DNA reads TGTGCCAGTAGTCGGGGGGTAGGTGGCAATCAGCCCCAGCATTTT.

This rearrangement joins TRBV7-9 to TRBJ2-5, with 7 bases matching TRBD1. CDR3 length: 14 residues. The germline CDR1 and CDR2 sequences are SEHNR and FQNEAQ (reference sequence). J lost 1 base, V lost 2 bases, and 1 base had no gene match. The CDR3 region is CASSLRDSQETQYF. As DNA, the CDR3 is TGTGCCAGCAGCTTACGGGACAGCCAAGAGACCCAGTACTTC.

The chain employs TRBV2 and TRBJ2-1; 9 bases map to TRBD2. The CDR3 sequence is 14 residues long. V lost 6 bases to trimming and J lost 5 bases; unmatched junction nucleotides: 5. In germline, CDR1 is SNHLY, CDR2 FYNNEI. CDR3 nucleotides: TGTGCCAGCAGACGACTAGCGGCAAACAATGAGCAGTTCTTC. Translated: CASRRLAANNEQFF.

The rearrangement links TRBV6-5 to TRBJ2-7; the D gene is possibly TRBD2 (7 bases). CDR1 and CDR2 from the germline V gene are MNHEY and SVGAGI. The CDR3 loop spans 13 amino acids. V was clipped by 8 bases and J by 3 bases, with 14 bases between them. This CDR3 reads CASQWGGNYEQYF. DNA of the CDR3: TGTGCCAGCCAATGGGGGGGCAACTACGAGCAGTACTTC.

This clone was observed once. A much larger clonotype is one base distant, so this may be a read error. This chain uses TRBV2 with TRBJ2-1; D uncertain. The germline V gene has CDR1 SNHLY and CDR2 FYNNEI. The CDR3 has 11 amino acids. Trimming shortened V by 6 bases and J by 5 bases, and 5 bases separated the two germline ends. CDR3 nucleotide sequence: TGTGCCAGCAGCCCTAACAATGAGCAGTTCTTC. Translation: CASSPNNEQFF.

The chain is built from TRBV6-6 and TRBJ1-3, with D unclear. With 2 bases removed from V and 0 bases from J, the gap between germline ends came to 11 bases. Germline V gives CDR1 MNHNY, CDR2 SVGAGI (reference sequence). This CDR3 is 16 amino acids long. CDR3 nucleotides: TGTGCCAGCAGTTACGGAGGGATCGACTCTGGAAACACCATATATTTT. It encodes CASSYGGIDSGNTIYF.

The chain joins TRBV11-3 to TRBJ2-6, with D hard to call. Trimming took 5 bases from V and 13 from J, leaving 12 bases between them. Germline CDR1 is SGHNT and CDR2 is YENEEA. This CDR3 is 12 amino acids long. CDR3 protein: CASSVENYVLTF. The CDR3 region has the DNA TGTGCCAGCAGCGTTGAGAATTATGTCCTGACTTTC. Using reference TRBV11-3 and TRBJ2-6 for the parts outside the CDR3, the full variable domain is EAGVVQSPRYKIIEKKQPVAFWCNPISGHNTLYWYLQNLGQGPELLIRYENEEAVDDSQLPKDRFSAERLKGVDSTLKIQPAELGDSAVYLCASSVENYVLTFGAGSRLTVL.

This clone occurred a few times. This sequence joins TRBV6-1 and TRBJ2-7; 10 bases map to TRBD1. Per germline, CDR1 MNHNS and CDR2 SASEGT. There are 14 residues in the CDR3. V trimming: 4 bases; J trimming: 3 bases; junction bases outside the gene matches: 3. CDR3 sequence: CASSGDRGGYEQYF. In DNA form, the CDR3 reads TGTGCCAGCAGTGGGGACAGGGGAGGCTACGAGCAGTACTTC.

The V and J genes are TRBV9 and TRBJ1-1; D possibly corresponds to TRBD1 (5 bases). CDR3 length: 14 amino acids. Trimming took 3 bases from V and 1 from J, leaving 10 bases between them. CDR1 is SGDLS and CDR2 is YYNGEE in the germline V gene. The CDR3 sequence: CASSADDRNTEAFF. The CDR3 nucleotides read TGTGCCAGCAGCGCTGACGACAGGAACACTGAAGCTTTCTTT.

This clone was picked up a small number of times. CDR3 nucleotide sequence: TGCAGTGCACTTCGGAGCGCTGAAGCTTTCTTT. This encodes CSALRSAEAFF. The chain joins TRBV20-1 to TRBJ1-1; the D is unclear. In germline, CDR1 is DFQATT, CDR2 SNEGSKA (reference sequence). The CDR3 covers 11 residues. V lost 6 bases to trimming and J lost 6 bases, with 11 bases between them.

Concerning this clone: Other nucleotide sequences in the sample specify the same CDR3. V is TRBV29-1 and J is TRBJ1-1; 8 nucleotides match TRBD1. CDR1 and CDR2 from the germline V gene are SQVTM and ANQGSEA. The ends lost 6 bases at V and 3 bases at J; junction bases unmatched: 3. This CDR3 is built from 12 residues. This CDR3 is CSVGQGDTEAFF. Written as DNA, the CDR3 is TGCAGCGTCGGACAGGGCGACACTGAAGCTTTCTTT.

The rearrangement joins TRBV4-1 to TRBJ2-5; D not resolved. V lost 3 bases and J lost 5, with 19 bases in between. This CDR3 comprises 16 residues. Germline CDR1 and CDR2: MGHRA and YSYEKL. This CDR3 is CASSQSVSRQRETQYF. The CDR3 region has the DNA TGCGCCAGCAGCCAGTCCGTTTCTAGGCAAAGGGAGACCCAGTACTTC.

This clone showed up just a few times. The chain uses TRBV5-1 and TRBJ2-6; 12 bases agree with TRBD2. The ends lost 2 bases at V and 0 bases at J; junction bases unmatched: 6. The length of the CDR3 is 19 residues. Per germline, CDR1 SGHRS and CDR2 YFSETQ. CDR3 sequence: CASSLGLAGSSSGANVLTF. The CDR3, as DNA: TGCGCCAGCAGCTTAGGACTAGCGGGATCAAGCTCTGGGGCCAACGTCCTGACTTTC. Full variable domain (rest looked up from reference TRBV5-1 and TRBJ2-6): KAGVTQTPRYLIKTRGQQVTLSCSPISGHRSVSWYQQTPGQGLQFLFEYFSETQRNKGNFPGRFSGRQFSNSRSEMNVSTLELGDSALYLCASSLGLAGSSSGANVLTFGAGSRLTVL.

CDR3 coding DNA: TGTGCCAGTAGTATCTCCAATCAGCCCCAGCATTTT. Protein: CASSISNQPQHF. V is TRBV19 and J is TRBJ1-5; no reliable D call. Germline V CDR1 and CDR2: LNHDA, SQIVND (reference sequence). V lost 3 bases, J lost 3 bases, and 3 bases lay in between. CDR3 length: 12 residues.